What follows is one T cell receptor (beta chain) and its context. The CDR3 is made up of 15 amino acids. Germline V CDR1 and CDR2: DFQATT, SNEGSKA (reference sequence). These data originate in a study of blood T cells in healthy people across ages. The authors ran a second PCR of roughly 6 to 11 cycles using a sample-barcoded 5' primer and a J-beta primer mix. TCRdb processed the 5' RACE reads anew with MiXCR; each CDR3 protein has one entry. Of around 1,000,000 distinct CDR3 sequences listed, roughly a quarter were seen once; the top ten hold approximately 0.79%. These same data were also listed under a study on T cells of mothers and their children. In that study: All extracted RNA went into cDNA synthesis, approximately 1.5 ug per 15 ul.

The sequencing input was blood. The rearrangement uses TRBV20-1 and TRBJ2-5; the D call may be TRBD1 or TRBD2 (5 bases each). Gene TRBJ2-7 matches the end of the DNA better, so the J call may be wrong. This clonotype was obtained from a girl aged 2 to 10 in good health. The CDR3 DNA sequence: TGCAGTGCTGGCCGAACCGGGACGGGGAGCTACGAGCAGTACTTC. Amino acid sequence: CSAGRTGTGSYEQYF.